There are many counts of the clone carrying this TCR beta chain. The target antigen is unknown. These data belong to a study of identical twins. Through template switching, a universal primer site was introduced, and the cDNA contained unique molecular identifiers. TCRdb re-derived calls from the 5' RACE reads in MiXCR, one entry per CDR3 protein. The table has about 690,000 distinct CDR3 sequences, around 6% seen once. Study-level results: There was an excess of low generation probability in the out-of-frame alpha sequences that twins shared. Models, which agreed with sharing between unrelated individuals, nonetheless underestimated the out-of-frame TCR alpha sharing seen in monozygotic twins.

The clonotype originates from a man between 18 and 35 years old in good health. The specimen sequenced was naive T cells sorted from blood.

The DNA of the CDR3 is TGTGCCAGCAGGGCCTTGGGTCCCCTCCACTTT. Its protein is CASRALGPLHF. The J gene is TRBJ1-6, the V gene TRBV6-5; D ambiguous. V lost 6 bases and J lost 13, with 10 bases in between. The CDR3 has 11 residues. Looked up from germline, CDR1 is MNHEY and CDR2 is SVGAGI.